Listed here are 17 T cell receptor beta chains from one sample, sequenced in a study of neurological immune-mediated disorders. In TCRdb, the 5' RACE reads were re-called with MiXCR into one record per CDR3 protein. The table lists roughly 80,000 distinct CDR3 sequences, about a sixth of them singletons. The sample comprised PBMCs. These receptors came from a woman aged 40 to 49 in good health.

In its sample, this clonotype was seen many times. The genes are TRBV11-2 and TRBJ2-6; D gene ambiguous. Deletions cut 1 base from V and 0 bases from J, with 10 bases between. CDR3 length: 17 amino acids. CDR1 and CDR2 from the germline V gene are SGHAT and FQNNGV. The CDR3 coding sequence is TGTGCCAGCAGCTTAGTGGCGGTCAGCTCTGGGGCCAACGTCCTGACTTTC. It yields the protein CASSLVAVSSGANVLTF.

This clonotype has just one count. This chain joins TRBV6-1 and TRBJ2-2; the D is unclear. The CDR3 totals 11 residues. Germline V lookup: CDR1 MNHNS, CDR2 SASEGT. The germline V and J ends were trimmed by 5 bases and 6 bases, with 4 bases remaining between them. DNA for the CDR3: TGTGCCAGCAGTACGGCCGGGGAGCTGTTTTTT. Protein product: CASSTAGELFF.

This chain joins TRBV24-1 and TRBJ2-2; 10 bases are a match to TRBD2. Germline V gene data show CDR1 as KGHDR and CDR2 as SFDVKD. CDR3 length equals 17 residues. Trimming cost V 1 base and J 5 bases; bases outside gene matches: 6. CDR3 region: CATSDFEISGRTGELFF. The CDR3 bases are TGTGCCACCAGTGATTTTGAGATTAGCGGGAGGACCGGGGAGCTGTTTTTT.

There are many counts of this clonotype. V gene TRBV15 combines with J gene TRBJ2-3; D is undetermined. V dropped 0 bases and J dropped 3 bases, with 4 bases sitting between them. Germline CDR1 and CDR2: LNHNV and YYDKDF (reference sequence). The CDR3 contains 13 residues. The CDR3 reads CATSRDPTDTQYF. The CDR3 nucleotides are TGTGCCACCAGCAGAGACCCAACAGATACGCAGTATTTT.

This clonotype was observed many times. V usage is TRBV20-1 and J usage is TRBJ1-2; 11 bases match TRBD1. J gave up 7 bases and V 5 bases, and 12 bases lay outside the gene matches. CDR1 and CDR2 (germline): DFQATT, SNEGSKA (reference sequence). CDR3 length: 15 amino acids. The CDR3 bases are TGCAGTGCTCACAATAGGGACAGGGGGTCTGGTGGCTACACCTTC. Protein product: CSAHNRDRGSGGYTF.

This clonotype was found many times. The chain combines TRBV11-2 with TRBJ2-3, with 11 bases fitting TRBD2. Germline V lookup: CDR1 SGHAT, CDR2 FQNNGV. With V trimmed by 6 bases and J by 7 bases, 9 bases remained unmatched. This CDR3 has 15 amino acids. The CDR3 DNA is TGTGCCAGCAGACGGCTAGCGGGGGGCCCCCATACGCAGTATTTT. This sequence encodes CASRRLAGGPHTQYF.

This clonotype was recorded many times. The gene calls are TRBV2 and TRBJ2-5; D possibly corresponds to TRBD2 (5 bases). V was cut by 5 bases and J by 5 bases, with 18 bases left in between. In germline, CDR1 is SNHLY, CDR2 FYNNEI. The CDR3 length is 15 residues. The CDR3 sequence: CASSPRGSAVETQYF. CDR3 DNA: TGTGCCAGCAGTCCCCGAGGTAGCGCGGTGGAGACCCAGTACTTC.

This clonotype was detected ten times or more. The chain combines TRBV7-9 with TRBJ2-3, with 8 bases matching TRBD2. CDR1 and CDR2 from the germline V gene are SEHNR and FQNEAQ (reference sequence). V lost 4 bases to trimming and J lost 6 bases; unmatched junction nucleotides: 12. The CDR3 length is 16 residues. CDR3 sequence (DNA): TGTGCCAGCAGCTCCTCCGGGACTAGTGGTTGGGATACGCAGTATTTT. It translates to CASSSSGTSGWDTQYF.

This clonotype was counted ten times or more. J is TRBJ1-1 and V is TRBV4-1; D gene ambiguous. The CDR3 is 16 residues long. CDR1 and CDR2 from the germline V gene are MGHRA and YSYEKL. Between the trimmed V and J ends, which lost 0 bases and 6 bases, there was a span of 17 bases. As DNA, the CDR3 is TGCGCCAGCAGCCAAGATCTAGGTCCTATTGGGCCTGAAGCTTTCTTT. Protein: CASSQDLGPIGPEAFF.

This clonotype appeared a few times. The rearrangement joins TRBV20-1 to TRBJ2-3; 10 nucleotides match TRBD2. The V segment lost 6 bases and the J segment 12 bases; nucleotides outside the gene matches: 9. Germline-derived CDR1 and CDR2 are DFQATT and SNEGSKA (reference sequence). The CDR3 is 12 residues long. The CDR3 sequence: CSAKIPSGGQYF. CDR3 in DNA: TGCAGTGCCAAAATACCTAGCGGGGGACAGTATTTT.

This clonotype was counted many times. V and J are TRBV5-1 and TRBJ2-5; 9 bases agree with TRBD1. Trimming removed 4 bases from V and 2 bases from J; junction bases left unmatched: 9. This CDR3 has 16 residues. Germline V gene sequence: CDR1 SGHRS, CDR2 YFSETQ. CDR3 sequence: CASSPESGTGQETQYF. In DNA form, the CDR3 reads TGCGCCAGCAGCCCCGAGTCCGGGACAGGGCAAGAGACCCAGTACTTC.

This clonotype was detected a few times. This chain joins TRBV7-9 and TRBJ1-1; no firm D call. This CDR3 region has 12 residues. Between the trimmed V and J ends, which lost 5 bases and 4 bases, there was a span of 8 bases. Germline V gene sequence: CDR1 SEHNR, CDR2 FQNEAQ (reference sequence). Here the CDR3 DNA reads TGTGCCAGCAGCGCCTACAGCACTGAAGCTTTCTTT. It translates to CASSAYSTEAFF.

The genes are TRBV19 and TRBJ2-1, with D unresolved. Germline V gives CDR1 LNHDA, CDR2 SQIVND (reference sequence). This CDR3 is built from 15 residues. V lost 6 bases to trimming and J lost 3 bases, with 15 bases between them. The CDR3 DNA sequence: TGTGCCAGTAGCCCTCCTGGGCCACACTACAATGAGCAGTTCTTC. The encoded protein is CASSPPGPHYNEQFF. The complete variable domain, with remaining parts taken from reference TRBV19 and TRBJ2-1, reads DGGITQSPKYLFRKEGQNVTLSCEQNLNHDAMYWYRQDPGQGLRLIYYSQIVNDFQKGDIAEGYSVSREKKESFPLTVTSAQKNPTAFYLCASSPPGPHYNEQFFGPGTRLTVL.

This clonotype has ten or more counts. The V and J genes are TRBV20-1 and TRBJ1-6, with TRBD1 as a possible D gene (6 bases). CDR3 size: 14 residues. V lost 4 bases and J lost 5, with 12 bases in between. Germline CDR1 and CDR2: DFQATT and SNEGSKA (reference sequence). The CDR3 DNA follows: TGCAGTGCTAACACTCGGACAGATAATTCACCCCTCCACTTT. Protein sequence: CSANTRTDNSPLHF.

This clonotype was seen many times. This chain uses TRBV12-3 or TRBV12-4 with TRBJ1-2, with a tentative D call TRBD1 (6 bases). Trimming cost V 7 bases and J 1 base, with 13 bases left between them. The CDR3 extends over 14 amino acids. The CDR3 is CASTRDIINYGYTF. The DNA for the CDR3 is TGTGCCAGCACCCGGGACATTATTAACTATGGCTACACCTTC.

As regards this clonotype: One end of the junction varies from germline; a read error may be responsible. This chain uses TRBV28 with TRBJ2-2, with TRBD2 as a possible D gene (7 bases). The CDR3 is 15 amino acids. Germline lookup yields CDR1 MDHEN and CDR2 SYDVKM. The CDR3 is CASSSRGGNTGEPFF. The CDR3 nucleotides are TGTGCCAGCAGCTCGAGGGGGGGAAACACCGGGGAGCCGTTTTTT.

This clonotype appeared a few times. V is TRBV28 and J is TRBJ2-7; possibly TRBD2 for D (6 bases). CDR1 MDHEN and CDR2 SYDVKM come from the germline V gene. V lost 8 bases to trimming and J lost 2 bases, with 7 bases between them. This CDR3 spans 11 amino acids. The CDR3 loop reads CASGGTYEQYV. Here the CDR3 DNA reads TGTGCCAGCGGGGGGACCTACGAGCAGTACGTC.